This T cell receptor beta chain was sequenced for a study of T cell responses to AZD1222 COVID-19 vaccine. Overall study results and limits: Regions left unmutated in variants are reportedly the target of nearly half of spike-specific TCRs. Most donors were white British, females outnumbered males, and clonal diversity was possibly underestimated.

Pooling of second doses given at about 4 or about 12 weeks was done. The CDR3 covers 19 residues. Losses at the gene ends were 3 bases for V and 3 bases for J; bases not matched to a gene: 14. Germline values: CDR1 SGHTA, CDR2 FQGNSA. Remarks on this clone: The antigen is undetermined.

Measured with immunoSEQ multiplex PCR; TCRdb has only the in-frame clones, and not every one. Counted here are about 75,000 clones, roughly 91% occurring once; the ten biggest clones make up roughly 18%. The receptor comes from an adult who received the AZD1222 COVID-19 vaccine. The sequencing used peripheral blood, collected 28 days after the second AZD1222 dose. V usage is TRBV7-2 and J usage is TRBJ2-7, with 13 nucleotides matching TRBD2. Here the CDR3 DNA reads TGTGCCAGCAGCTTCACGACTAGCGGGGGGTCTGGGATGCACTACGAGCAGTACTTC. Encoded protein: CASSFTTSGGSGMHYEQYF.